Here is one T cell receptor beta chain with its context. Germline V gene lookup returns CDR1 LNHDA and CDR2 SQIVND (reference sequence). The CDR3 has 17 residues. J was trimmed by 6 bases and V by 1 base; bases with no gene match: 10. The data were taken from a study of control samples from healthy donors and cancer patients. Only in-frame clones appear in the TCRdb table, and some are missing; sequencing was by immunoSEQ multiplex PCR. The data show about 130,000 clones, less than 90% seen once. Sequenced sample: blood. The chain is built from TRBV19 and TRBJ2-1; TRBD2 agrees at 9 bases. The sequence was obtained from a young man in good health. The CDR3 nucleotides are TGTGCCAGTAGTATAGGAGGCGGGAGGGCCAGCGGCAATGAGCAGTTCTTC. Amino acid sequence: CASSIGGGRASGNEQFF.